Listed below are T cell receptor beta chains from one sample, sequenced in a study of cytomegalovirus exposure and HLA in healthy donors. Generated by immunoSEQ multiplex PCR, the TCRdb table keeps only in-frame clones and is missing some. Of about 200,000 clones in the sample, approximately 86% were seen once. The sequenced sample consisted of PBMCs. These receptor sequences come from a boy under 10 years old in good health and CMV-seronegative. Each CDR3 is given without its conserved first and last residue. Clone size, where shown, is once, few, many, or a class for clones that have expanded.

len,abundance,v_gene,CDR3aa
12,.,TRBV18,ASSPETGHNEQF
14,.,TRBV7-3,ASSLSGGVRNTEAF
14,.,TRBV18,ASSPSRDLAGGEQY
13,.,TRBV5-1,ASSPAGDAYYGYT
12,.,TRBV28,ASKHSIGDQPQH
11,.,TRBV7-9,ASGRTGNTEAF
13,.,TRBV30,AWSVSGGWANVLT
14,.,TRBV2,ASSEAQGRGNSPLH
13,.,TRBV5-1,ASSLAVGGRETQY
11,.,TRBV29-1,SGEQGNTGELF
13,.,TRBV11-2,ASSRVLGSGNTIY
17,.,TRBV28,ASSPRTALAADQNTEAF
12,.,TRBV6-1,ASSSRQDTYEQY
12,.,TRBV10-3,AIRETTGYNEQF
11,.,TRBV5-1,ASSLESVYEQY
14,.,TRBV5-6,ASRIMGSAGIYEQY
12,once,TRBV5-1,ASKAPGKQETQY
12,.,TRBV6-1,ASTGTGVNYGYT
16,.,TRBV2,ASPPGPRGATGEETQY
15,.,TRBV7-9,ASSLVGGRESTDTQY
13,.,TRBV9,ASSELAGSTDTQY
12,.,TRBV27,ASSLSSGRETQY
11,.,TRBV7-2,ASSPRTGNGYT
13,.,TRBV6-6,ASSPPDRVYNEQF
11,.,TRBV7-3,ASSFDLGLELF
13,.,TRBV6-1,ASTQAGGAGYEQY
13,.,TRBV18,ASSPAGGATDTQY
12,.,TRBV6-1,ASNLDSYNSPLH
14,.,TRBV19,ASSRWGMPENTEAF
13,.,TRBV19,ASSRGTGSNYGYT
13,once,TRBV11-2,ASSLRAGRTDTQY
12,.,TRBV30,AWSVGDRIYEQY
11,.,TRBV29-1,SVSGRANEKLF
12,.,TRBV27,TSRGTEAGNTIY
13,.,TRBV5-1,ASSKGQISNTEAF
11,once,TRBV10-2,ASSDTSFHEQY
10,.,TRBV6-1,ASDKSDSPLH
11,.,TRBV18,ASSPREYNEQF
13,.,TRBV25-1,ASSESPGSLETQY
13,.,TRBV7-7,ASSPGGGASETQY
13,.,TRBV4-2,ASSRELAPYNEQF
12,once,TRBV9,ASSTTGSNYGYT
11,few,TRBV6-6,ASSHQGRTEAF